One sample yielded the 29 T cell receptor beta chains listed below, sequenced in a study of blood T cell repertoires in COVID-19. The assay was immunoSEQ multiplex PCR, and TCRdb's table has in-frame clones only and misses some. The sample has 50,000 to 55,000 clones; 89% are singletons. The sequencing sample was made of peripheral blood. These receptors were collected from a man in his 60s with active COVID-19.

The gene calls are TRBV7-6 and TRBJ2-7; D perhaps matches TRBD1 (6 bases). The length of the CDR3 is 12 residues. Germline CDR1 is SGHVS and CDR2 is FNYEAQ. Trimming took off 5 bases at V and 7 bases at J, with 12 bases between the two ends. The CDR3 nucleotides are TGTGCCAGCAGCCCTGAGCAGGGGGAGCAGTACTTC. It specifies CASSPEQGEQYF.

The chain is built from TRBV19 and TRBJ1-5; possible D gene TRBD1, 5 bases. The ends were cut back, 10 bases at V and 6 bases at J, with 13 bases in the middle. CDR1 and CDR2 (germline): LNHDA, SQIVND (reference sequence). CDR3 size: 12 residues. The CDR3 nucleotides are TGTGCCATCGGGCAGGGCATTCAGCCCCAGCATTTT. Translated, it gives CAIGQGIQPQHF.

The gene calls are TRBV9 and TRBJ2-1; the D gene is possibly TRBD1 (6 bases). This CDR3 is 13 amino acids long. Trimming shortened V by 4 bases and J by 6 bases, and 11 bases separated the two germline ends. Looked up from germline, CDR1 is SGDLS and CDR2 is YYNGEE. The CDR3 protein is CASSPGAANEQFF. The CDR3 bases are TGTGCCAGCAGCCCAGGGGCAGCCAATGAGCAGTTCTTC.

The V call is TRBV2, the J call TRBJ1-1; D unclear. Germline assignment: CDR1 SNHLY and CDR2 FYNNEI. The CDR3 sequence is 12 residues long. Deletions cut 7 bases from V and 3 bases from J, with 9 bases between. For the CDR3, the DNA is TGTGCCAGCAAAGCTGGTGACACTGAAGCTTTCTTT. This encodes CASKAGDTEAFF.

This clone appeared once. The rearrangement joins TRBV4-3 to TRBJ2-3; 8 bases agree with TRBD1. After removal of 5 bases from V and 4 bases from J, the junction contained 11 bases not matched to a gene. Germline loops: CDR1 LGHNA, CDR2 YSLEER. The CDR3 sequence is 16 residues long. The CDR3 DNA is TGCGCCAGCAGCGGGGCAGGGGGCTTTATGGCAGATACGCAGTATTTT. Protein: CASSGAGGFMADTQYF.

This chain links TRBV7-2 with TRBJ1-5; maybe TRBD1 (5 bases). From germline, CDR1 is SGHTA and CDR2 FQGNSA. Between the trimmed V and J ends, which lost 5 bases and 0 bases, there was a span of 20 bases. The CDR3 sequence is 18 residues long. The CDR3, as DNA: TGTGCCAGCAGCCAGGGCAGGCCCTCCTGGGGTAGCAATCAGCCCCAGCATTTT. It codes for CASSQGRPSWGSNQPQHF. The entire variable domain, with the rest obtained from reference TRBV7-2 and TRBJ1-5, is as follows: GAGVSQSPSNKVTEKGKDVELRCDPISGHTALYWYRQSLGQGLEFLIYFQGNSAPDKSGLPSDRFSAERTGGSVSTLTIQRTQQEDSAVYLCASSQGRPSWGSNQPQHFGDGTRLSIL.

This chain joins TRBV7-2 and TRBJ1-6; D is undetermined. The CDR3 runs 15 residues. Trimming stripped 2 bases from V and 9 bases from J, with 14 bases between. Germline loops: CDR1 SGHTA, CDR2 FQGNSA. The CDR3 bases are TGTGCCAGCAGCTTAATGCCGGGGAAGGGTTCACCCCTCCACTTT. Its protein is CASSLMPGKGSPLHF.

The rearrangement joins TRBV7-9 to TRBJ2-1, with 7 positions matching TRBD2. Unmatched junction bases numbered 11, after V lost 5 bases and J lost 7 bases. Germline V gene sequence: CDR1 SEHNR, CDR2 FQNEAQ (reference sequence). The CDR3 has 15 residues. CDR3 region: CASSLSGSGKNEQFF. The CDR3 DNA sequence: TGTGCCAGCAGCCTTAGTGGGAGCGGGAAAAATGAGCAGTTCTTC.

For the CDR3, the DNA is TGTGCCAGCAGCTTAGGGTTACAACCGGAGACCCAGTACTTC. This codes for CASSLGLQPETQYF. V is TRBV7-6 and J is TRBJ2-5; D remains unclear. V gave up 1 base and J gave up 5 bases, with 11 bases separating them. Germline values: CDR1 SGHVS, CDR2 FNYEAQ. This CDR3 has 14 amino acids.

In DNA, the CDR3 is TGTGCCAGCAGCTCTCGACGGGCAGATACGCAGTATTTT. Its protein is CASSSRRADTQYF. The chain recombines TRBV7-3 with TRBJ2-3; D not certain. CDR3 size: 13 residues. CDR1 is SGHTA and CDR2 is FQGTGA in the germline V gene. Trimming left V 4 bases short and J 4 bases short, with 9 bases between.

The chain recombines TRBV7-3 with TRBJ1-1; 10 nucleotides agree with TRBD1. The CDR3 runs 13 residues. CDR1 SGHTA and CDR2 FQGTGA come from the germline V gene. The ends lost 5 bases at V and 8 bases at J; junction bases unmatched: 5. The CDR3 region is CASSGRDRGEAFF. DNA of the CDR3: TGTGCCAGCAGCGGCCGGGACAGGGGAGAAGCTTTCTTT.

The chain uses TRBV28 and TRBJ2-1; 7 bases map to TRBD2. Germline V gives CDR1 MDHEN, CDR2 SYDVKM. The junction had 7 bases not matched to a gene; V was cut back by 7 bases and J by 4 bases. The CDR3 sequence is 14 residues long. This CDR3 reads CASKPGGLYNEQFF. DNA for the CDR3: TGTGCCAGCAAACCGGGAGGCCTTTACAATGAGCAGTTCTTC.

The DNA for the CDR3 is TGTGCCAGTAGGCGAATGGGACAGGGGGTCAATGAGCAGTTCTTC. It yields the protein CASRRMGQGVNEQFF. V is TRBV19 and J is TRBJ2-1; 11 bases map to TRBD1. The V gene end was trimmed by 6 bases and the J gene end by 6 bases; junction bases not matched to a gene: 7. The germline V gene encodes CDR1 LNHDA and CDR2 SQIVND (reference sequence). There are 15 residues in the CDR3.

The CDR3 loop is CASSIQGQVNEQFF. The CDR3 coding sequence is TGTGCCAGCAGCATACAGGGGCAGGTGAATGAGCAGTTCTTC. The rearrangement links TRBV9 to TRBJ2-1; 7 nucleotides line up with TRBD1. V was clipped by 4 bases and J by 7 bases; unmatched bases: 8. This CDR3 region has 14 residues. Germline CDR1 SGDLS, CDR2 YYNGEE. The entire variable domain, with the rest obtained from reference TRBV9 and TRBJ2-1, is as follows: DSGVTQTPKHLITATGQRVTLRCSPRSGDLSVYWYQQSLDQGLQFLIQYYNGEERAKGNILERFSAQQFPDLHSELNLSSLELGDSALYFCASSIQGQVNEQFFGPGTRLTVL.

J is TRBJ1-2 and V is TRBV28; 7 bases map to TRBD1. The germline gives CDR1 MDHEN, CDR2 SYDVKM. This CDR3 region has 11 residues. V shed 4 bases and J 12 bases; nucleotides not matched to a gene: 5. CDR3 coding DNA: TGTGCCAGCAGTTCGAGGGGGCCCCACACCTTC. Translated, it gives CASSSRGPHTF.

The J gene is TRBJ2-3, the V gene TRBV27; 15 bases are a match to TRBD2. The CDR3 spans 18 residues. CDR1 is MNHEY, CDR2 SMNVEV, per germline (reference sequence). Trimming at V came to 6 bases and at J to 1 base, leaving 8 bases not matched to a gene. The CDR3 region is CASSRGTSGRRGTDTQYF. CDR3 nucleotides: TGTGCCAGCAGCCGAGGGACTAGCGGGAGGAGGGGCACAGATACGCAGTATTTT.

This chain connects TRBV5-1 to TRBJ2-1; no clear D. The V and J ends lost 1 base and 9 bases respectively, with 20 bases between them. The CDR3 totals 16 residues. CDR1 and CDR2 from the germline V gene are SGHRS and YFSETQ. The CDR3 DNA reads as TGCGCCAGCAGCTTGTTCCCGGCTAGTCCCCCCACTGAGCAGTTCTTC. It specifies CASSLFPASPPTEQFF.

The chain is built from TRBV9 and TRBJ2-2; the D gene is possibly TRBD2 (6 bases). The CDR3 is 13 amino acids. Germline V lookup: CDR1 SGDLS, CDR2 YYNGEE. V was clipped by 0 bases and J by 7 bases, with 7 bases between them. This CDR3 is CASSVAGDGELFF. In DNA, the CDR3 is TGTGCCAGCAGCGTAGCGGGGGACGGGGAGCTGTTTTTT.

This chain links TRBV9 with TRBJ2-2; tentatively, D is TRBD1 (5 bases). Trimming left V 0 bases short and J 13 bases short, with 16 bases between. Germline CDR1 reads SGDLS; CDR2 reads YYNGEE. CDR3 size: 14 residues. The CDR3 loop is CASSVALGQRTLFF. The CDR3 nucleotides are TGTGCCAGCAGCGTAGCTCTGGGGCAGAGAACGCTGTTTTTT.

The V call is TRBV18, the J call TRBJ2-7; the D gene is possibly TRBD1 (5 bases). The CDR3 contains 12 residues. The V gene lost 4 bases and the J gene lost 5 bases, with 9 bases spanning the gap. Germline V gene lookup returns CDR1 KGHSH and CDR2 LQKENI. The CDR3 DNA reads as TGTGCCAGCTCACGGATGACAGACGAGCAGTACTTC. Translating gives CASSRMTDEQYF.

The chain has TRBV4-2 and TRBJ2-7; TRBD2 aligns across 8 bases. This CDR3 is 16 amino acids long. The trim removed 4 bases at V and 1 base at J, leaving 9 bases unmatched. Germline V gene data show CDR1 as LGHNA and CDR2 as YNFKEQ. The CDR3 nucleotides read TGTGCCAGCAGCCGCGCCGGGGGGGAGGAGTCCTACGAGCAGTACTTC. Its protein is CASSRAGGEESYEQYF.

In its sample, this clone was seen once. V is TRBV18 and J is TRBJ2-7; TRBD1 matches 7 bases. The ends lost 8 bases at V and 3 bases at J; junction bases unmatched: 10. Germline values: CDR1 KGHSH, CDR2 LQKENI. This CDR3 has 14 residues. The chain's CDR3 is CASTPARGSYEQYF. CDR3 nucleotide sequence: TGTGCCAGCACCCCCGCCAGGGGGAGCTACGAGCAGTACTTC.

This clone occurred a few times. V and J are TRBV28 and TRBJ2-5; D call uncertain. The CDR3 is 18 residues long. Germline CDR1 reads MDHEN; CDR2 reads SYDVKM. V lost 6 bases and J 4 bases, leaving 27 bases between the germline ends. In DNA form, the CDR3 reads TGTGCCAGCAGCTCCATAACCTCCTCTATGGGCCTGCGAGAGACCCAGTACTTC. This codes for CASSSITSSMGLRETQYF.

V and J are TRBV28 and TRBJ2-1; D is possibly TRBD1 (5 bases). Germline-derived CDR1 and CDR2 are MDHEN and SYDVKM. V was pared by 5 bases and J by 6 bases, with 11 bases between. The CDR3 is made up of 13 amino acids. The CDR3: CASSLQGVNEQFF. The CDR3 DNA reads TGTGCCAGCAGTCTTCAGGGTGTCAATGAGCAGTTCTTC.

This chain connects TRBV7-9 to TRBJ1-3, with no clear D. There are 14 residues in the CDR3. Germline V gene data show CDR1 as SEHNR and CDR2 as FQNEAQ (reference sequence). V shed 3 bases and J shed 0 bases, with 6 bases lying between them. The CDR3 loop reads CASSFPSSGNTIYF. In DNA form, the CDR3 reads TGTGCCAGCAGCTTCCCCAGCTCTGGAAACACCATATATTTT.

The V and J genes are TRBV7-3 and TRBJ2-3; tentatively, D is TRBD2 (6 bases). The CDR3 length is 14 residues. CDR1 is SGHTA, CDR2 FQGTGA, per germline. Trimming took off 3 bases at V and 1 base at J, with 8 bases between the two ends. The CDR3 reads CASSFSGGTDTQYF. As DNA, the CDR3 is TGTGCCAGCAGCTTTAGCGGCGGCACAGATACGCAGTATTTT.

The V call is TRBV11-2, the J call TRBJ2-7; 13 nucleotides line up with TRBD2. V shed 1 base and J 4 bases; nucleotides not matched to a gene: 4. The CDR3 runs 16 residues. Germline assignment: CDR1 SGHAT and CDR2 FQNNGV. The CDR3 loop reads CASSLGTSGSTYEQYF. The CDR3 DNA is TGTGCCAGCAGCTTAGGGACTAGCGGGAGTACTTACGAGCAGTACTTC.

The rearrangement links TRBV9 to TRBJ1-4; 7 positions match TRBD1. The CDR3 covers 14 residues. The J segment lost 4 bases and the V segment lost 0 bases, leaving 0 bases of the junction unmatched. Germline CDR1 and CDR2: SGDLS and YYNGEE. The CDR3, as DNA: TGTGCCAGCAGCGTAGACAGGGGTAATGAAAAACTGTTTTTT. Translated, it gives CASSVDRGNEKLFF.

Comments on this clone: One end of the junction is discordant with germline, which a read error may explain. CDR3 sequence: CASSLVKEGPIF. CDR3 DNA sequence: TGTGCCAGCAGCTTAGTTAAGGAGGGACCGATCTTC. V and J are TRBV7-9 and TRBJ2-7; D might be TRBD2 (6 bases). This CDR3 contains 12 residues. The germline gives CDR1 SEHNR, CDR2 FQNEAQ (reference sequence).